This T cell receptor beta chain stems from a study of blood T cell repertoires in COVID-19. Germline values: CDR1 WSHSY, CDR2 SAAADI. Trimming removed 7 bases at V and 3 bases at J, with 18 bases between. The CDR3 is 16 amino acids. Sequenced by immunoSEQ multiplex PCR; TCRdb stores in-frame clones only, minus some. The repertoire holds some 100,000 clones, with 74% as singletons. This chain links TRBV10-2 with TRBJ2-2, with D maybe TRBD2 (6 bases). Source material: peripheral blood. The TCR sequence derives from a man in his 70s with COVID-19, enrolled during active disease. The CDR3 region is CASTTMEGLDTGELFF. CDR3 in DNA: TGCGCCAGCACCACGATGGAGGGTTTAGACACCGGGGAGCTGTTTTTT.